Shown below are 24 T cell receptor beta chains from a single sample sequenced in a study of T cell responses to AZD1222 COVID-19 vaccine. The repertoire was sequenced with immunoSEQ multiplex PCR; TCRdb's copy has only in-frame clones and lacks some. The sample gives fewer than 200,000 clones, almost 95% of which show up once; roughly 10% is in the top ten. The material sequenced was peripheral blood, taken on day 0 of AZD1222 vaccination. These receptors were obtained from an adult in good health.

The rearrangement uses TRBV6-2 or TRBV6-3 and TRBJ2-1, with D possibly matching TRBD2 (5 bases). Between the trimmed V and J ends, which lost 5 bases and 9 bases, there was a span of 8 bases. The germline gives CDR1 MNHEY, CDR2 SVGEGT. CDR3 size: 11 residues. For the CDR3, the DNA is TGTGCCAGCAGTGCAGGAGGTGAGCAGTTCTTC. Translated, it gives CASSAGGEQFF.

The genes are TRBV11-3 and TRBJ2-7, with TRBD1 identical over 10 bases. Trimming cost V 4 bases and J 6 bases; bases outside gene matches: 3. This CDR3 contains 13 residues. The germline V gene encodes CDR1 SGHNT and CDR2 YENEEA. The CDR3 reads CASSSRDRGEQYF. CDR3 nucleotide sequence: TGTGCCAGCAGCTCCCGGGACAGGGGCGAGCAGTACTTC. Drawing the rest from reference TRBV11-3 and TRBJ2-7, the complete variable domain is EAGVVQSPRYKIIEKKQPVAFWCNPISGHNTLYWYLQNLGQGPELLIRYENEEAVDDSQLPKDRFSAERLKGVDSTLKIQPAELGDSAVYLCASSSRDRGEQYFGPGTRLTVT.

The chain is built from TRBV2 and TRBJ1-4, with 9 bases aligning to TRBD1. CDR1 SNHLY and CDR2 FYNNEI come from the germline V gene. V lost 5 bases, J lost 8 bases, and 6 bases stayed unmatched. CDR3 length: 14 residues. The CDR3 DNA is TGTGCCAGCAGTCGACAGGGGGATGGAGAAAAACTGTTTTTT. Its protein is CASSRQGDGEKLFF.

This chain links TRBV11-3 with TRBJ1-1; a weak D match, TRBD1 (6 bases). The V gene lost 2 bases and the J gene lost 8 bases, with 9 bases spanning the gap. Germline-derived CDR1 and CDR2 are SGHNT and YENEEA. CDR3 size: 12 residues. CDR3: CASSLSGGEAFF. The CDR3 DNA follows: TGTGCCAGCAGCTTATCCGGGGGCGAAGCTTTCTTT.

The V and J genes are TRBV6-5 and TRBJ1-3, with D maybe TRBD1 (5 bases). V was clipped by 6 bases and J by 2 bases, with 8 bases between them. The CDR3 is made up of 13 amino acids. Per germline, CDR1 MNHEY and CDR2 SVGAGI. The CDR3 region is CASRGLAGNTIYF. In DNA form, the CDR3 reads TGTGCCAGCAGGGGGCTAGCTGGAAACACCATATATTTT.

This clone was seen once. This chain joins TRBV27 and TRBJ2-1; no definite D call. CDR1 and CDR2 from the germline V gene are MNHEY and SMNVEV (reference sequence). V was pared by 0 bases and J by 15 bases, with 18 bases between. This CDR3 spans 14 amino acids. The CDR3 region is CASSLSGFIGPWFF. Written as DNA, the CDR3 is TGTGCCAGCAGTTTATCCGGTTTTATTGGCCCCTGGTTCTTC.

V is TRBV3-1 (or the pseudogene TRBV3-2) and J is TRBJ2-1, with D maybe TRBD1 (6 bases). V lost 5 bases, J lost 11 bases, and 13 bases lay in between. Germline assignment: CDR1 LGHDT and CDR2 YNNKEL (reference sequence). The CDR3 covers 12 residues. CDR3 region: CASSTQGIQQFF. CDR3 in DNA: TGTGCCAGCAGCACACAGGGTATCCAGCAGTTCTTC.

V is TRBV29-1 and J is TRBJ1-2, with TRBD1 matching 9 bases. V lost 0 bases and J lost 1; bases outside the gene matches: 12. The CDR3 contains 18 residues. CDR1 SQVTM and CDR2 ANQGSEA come from the germline V gene. CDR3 DNA sequence: TGCAGCGTTGAAGAAGTGGAATTGACAGGGGGGTTTAACTATGGCTACACCTTC. It encodes CSVEEVELTGGFNYGYTF.

The chain combines TRBV27 with TRBJ2-1; TRBD2 aligns across 10 bases. Germline CDR1 reads MNHEY; CDR2 reads SMNVEV (reference sequence). The CDR3 consists of 16 residues. Germline trimming cut 6 bases from V and 5 bases from J; bases unmatched to any gene: 10. As DNA, the CDR3 is TGTGCCAGCAGGCCTCTTCTAGCGGGGGAACACAATGAGCAGTTCTTC. This codes for CASRPLLAGEHNEQFF.

The V and J genes are TRBV3-1 (or the pseudogene TRBV3-2) and TRBJ1-1, with D maybe TRBD1 (5 bases). CDR1 and CDR2 (germline): LGHDT, YNNKEL (reference sequence). The CDR3 covers 14 residues. The V end was cut by 3 bases, the J end by 2 bases, with 10 bases between. The CDR3 loop is CASSQGQINTEAFF. The DNA for the CDR3 is TGTGCCAGCAGCCAGGGGCAAATAAACACTGAAGCTTTCTTT.

The gene calls are TRBV15 and TRBJ1-1, with D unresolved. The CDR3 is 14 residues long. V was cut by 4 bases and J by 4 bases, with 13 bases left in between. The germline CDR1 and CDR2 sequences are LNHNV and YYDKDF (reference sequence). The CDR3 region is CATSNRPAATEAFF. CDR3 DNA: TGTGCCACCAGCAATAGGCCCGCGGCCACTGAAGCTTTCTTT. Based on the CDR3 plus reference TRBV15 and TRBJ1-1, the full variable domain is DAMVIQNPRYQVTQFGKPVTLSCSQTLNHNVMYWYQQKSSQAPKLLFHYYDKDFNNEADTPDNFQSRRPNTSFCFLDIRSPGLGDTAMYLCATSNRPAATEAFFGQGTRLTVV.

The V call is TRBV6-4, the J call TRBJ1-1, with D maybe TRBD1 (5 bases). V shed 2 bases and J shed 0 bases, with 19 bases lying between them. There are 18 residues in the CDR3. The germline V gene has CDR1 MRHNA and CDR2 SNTAGT. CDR3: CASSDTQISGTLNTEAFF. CDR3 DNA sequence: TGTGCCAGCAGTGACACACAAATATCTGGGACTTTGAACACTGAAGCTTTCTTT.

This sequence joins TRBV4-2 and TRBJ2-5, with 11 bases aligning to TRBD1. The V and J ends lost 1 base and 2 bases, in that order; junction bases with no gene match: 21. The CDR3 consists of 22 residues. Looked up from germline, CDR1 is LGHNA and CDR2 is YNFKEQ. The DNA for the CDR3 is TGTGCCAGCAGCCAAGCCACCCGGGACAGGGGGAACCTGGGGGGATCTCAAGAGACCCAGTACTTC. Protein sequence: CASSQATRDRGNLGGSQETQYF.

V gene TRBV30 combines with J gene TRBJ1-2; TRBD1 might be the D (6 bases). Trimming removed 2 bases at V and 5 bases at J, with 12 bases between. Looked up from germline, CDR1 is GTSNPN and CDR2 is SVGIG (reference sequence). This CDR3 spans 13 amino acids. The CDR3 nucleotides read TGTGCCTGGAGTTTGGGACAAACTTATGGCTACACCTTC. Translation gives CAWSLGQTYGYTF.

The CDR3 sequence: CASSLGTGVNEKLFF. DNA for the CDR3: TGCGCCAGCAGCTTGGGGACAGGGGTAAATGAAAAACTGTTTTTT. V is TRBV5-1 and J is TRBJ1-4, with 9 bases identical to TRBD1. The V segment lost 0 bases and the J segment 5 bases; nucleotides outside the gene matches: 2. The germline V gene encodes CDR1 SGHRS and CDR2 YFSETQ. CDR3 length: 15 residues.

This clone has only a few counts. V gene TRBV28 combines with J gene TRBJ2-7; D is unclear. V shed 3 bases and J shed 2 bases, with 14 bases lying between them. Germline V gives CDR1 MDHEN, CDR2 SYDVKM. CDR3 size: 15 residues. DNA of the CDR3: TGTGCCAGCAGTTTCGGTCGGTCAGTGGCCTACGAGCAGTACGTC. It is translated as CASSFGRSVAYEQYV.

The V and J genes are TRBV28 and TRBJ1-1; D unresolved. Germline loops: CDR1 MDHEN, CDR2 SYDVKM. The CDR3 runs 13 residues. V gave up 3 bases and J gave up 1 base, with 6 bases separating them. The CDR3 DNA is TGTGCCAGCAGTTTGATCGGGAACACTGAAGCTTTCTTT. It is translated as CASSLIGNTEAFF. The whole variable domain, filled in from reference TRBV28 and TRBJ1-1, reads DVKVTQSSRYLVKRTGEKVFLECVQDMDHENMFWYRQDPGLGLRLIYFSYDVKMKEKGDIPEGYSVSREKKERFSLILESASTNQTSMYLCASSLIGNTEAFFGQGTRLTVV.

The V gene is TRBV7-3, the J gene TRBJ2-2, with a possible D match to TRBD1 (5 bases). This CDR3 region has 15 residues. Trimming left V 4 bases short and J 4 bases short, with 13 bases between. CDR1 and CDR2 (germline): SGHTA, FQGTGA. The CDR3 here is CASSSQGGGTGELFF. In DNA, the CDR3 is TGTGCCAGCAGCTCGCAGGGCGGTGGCACCGGGGAGCTGTTTTTT.

V usage is TRBV6-5 and J usage is TRBJ2-7; TRBD1 matches 7 bases. Germline CDR1 and CDR2: MNHEY and SVGAGI. The CDR3 loop spans 12 amino acids. With V trimmed by 11 bases and J by 2 bases, 6 bases remained unmatched. CDR3 amino acids: CAAGTDAYEQYF. CDR3 bases: TGTGCCGCCGGGACAGACGCCTACGAGCAGTACTTC.

The chain has TRBV11-3 and TRBJ2-5; the D gene could be TRBD1 or TRBD2 (5 bases each). CDR3 length: 13 residues. In germline, CDR1 is SGHNT, CDR2 YENEEA. The V and J ends lost 2 bases and 7 bases respectively, with 11 bases between them. In DNA form, the CDR3 reads TGTGCCAGCAGCTTAAACTTGAGGGGGACCCAGTACTTC. Translation: CASSLNLRGTQYF.

The V call is TRBV7-2, the J call TRBJ2-7, with TRBD2 identical over 9 bases. The germline V gene has CDR1 SGHTA and CDR2 FQGNSA. The trim removed 5 bases at V and 2 bases at J, leaving 4 bases unmatched. The CDR3 consists of 14 residues. CDR3 protein: CASSPAGGTYEQYV. The CDR3 region has the DNA TGTGCCAGCAGCCCAGCGGGGGGAACCTACGAGCAGTACGTC.

A single count supports this clone. The chain uses TRBV29-1 and TRBJ1-1, with no clear D. The CDR3 contains 13 residues. V was cut by 6 bases and J by 6 bases, with 17 bases left in between. Germline V CDR1 and CDR2: SQVTM, ANQGSEA. The CDR3 coding sequence is TGCAGCGTGGCTAAGGAAAAGGGAGCTGAAGCTTTCTTT. It codes for CSVAKEKGAEAFF.

This clone was observed a single time. The chain is built from TRBV5-1 and TRBJ2-2, with 15 bases fitting TRBD2. This CDR3 spans 16 amino acids. The V gene's germline CDR1 is SGHRS and CDR2 YFSETQ. The J segment lost 5 bases and the V segment lost 3 bases, leaving 2 bases of the junction unmatched. The chain's CDR3 is CASSSGTSGRTGELFF. CDR3 in DNA: TGCGCCAGCAGCTCGGGGACTAGCGGGAGGACCGGGGAGCTGTTTTTT.

The V and J genes are TRBV3-1 (or the pseudogene TRBV3-2) and TRBJ2-7, with D uncertain. The CDR3 totals 13 residues. Germline-derived CDR1 and CDR2 are LGHDT and YNNKEL (reference sequence). V dropped 0 bases and J dropped 6 bases, with 9 bases sitting between them. CDR3 sequence: CASSQDDRGEQYF. Here the CDR3 DNA reads TGTGCCAGCAGCCAAGATGACCGCGGCGAGCAGTACTTC.